This TCR beta chain is drawn from a study of T cell repertoires in cytomegalovirus infection (dated by TCRdb to between 2017 and 2020). About the study as a whole: The peptide stimulations were aimed at well-studied HLA-B-restricted epitopes as well as recently identified HLA-C-restricted CMV epitopes, whose presentation resists viral immunomodulation. Donor HLA type was relevant to the analysis, because carriage of CMV infection together with the matching HLA type was indicated by public TCR beta signatures. The study at large found these results: The ex vivo response was dominated by HLA-C-restricted CMV-specific TCR beta clonotypes, and the single most frequent clonotype in two of eight donors was supplied by these HLA-C-restricted clonotypes. In both this cohort and an independent cohort of a few hundred donors, the cumulative frequency of public TCR beta family members distinguished carriers of CMV infection plus the relevant HLA type.

Data came from an Illumina HiSeq 1500. TCRdb cleaned the public reads at Q25 with fastp, built clones with MiXCR and kept in-frame beta chains. Entries that share a CDR3 protein sequence are merged under the most common genes and DNA. Within this sample are approximately 770,000 distinct CDR3 sequences, with 29% of them counted one time only. The top ten clonotypes cover approximately 14% of the sample. This clonotype was picked up many times. Its antigen is not yet known. The input lacks base qualities; no much larger clone sits a single base away. This specimen's treatment or condition label, interpreted: in vitro stimulation with specific CMV peptide epitopes to enrich CMV-specific T cells. Sequencing was performed on cultured CD8+ T cells from PBMCs, taken from culture after CMV antigen stimulation. This receptor was obtained from a human donor in good health (CMV status not recorded). Some clones in this sample may be carry-over from other donors' samples.

CDR3 reads: CASSQTPGTEAFF. In nucleotide form, the sequence is TGTGCCAGCAGTCAAACGCCGGGCACTGAAGCTTTCTTT. The chain couples TRBV7-6 to TRBJ1-1; the D gene assignment is ambiguous. Taken from cysteine to phenylalanine, the CDR3 has 13 residues. The retained sequence is limited to the CDR3, 39 bases, with the frame set at the first base. V is clipped by 6 bases and J by 4 bases, and the sequence between their germline boundaries is 12 bases long. CDR1 SGHVS and CDR2 FNYEAQ are derived from the germline V gene.